The following is a T cell receptor (beta chain) sequence with its context. Its specificity is not known. TCRdb analysed the reads with MiXCR anew, one entry per CDR3 protein. The sample has around 740,000 distinct CDR3 sequences, 35% to 40% seen once. The CDR3 has 17 amino acids. Deletions cut 2 bases from V and 0 bases from J, with 16 bases between. Looked up from germline, CDR1 is SGHTA and CDR2 is FQGNSA. The sample originates from a study of T cell repertoires in cytomegalovirus infection. General observations from the study: Identification of carriers of CMV plus the relevant HLA was performed using cumulative public TCR beta family frequency. CMV-specific TCR beta clonotypes restricted by HLA-C were the ones dominating the ex vivo response.

The sample taken for sequencing was PBMCs. The sequence derives from a human donor in good health (CMV status not recorded). Some clones in this sample may be carry-over from other donors' samples. The V call is TRBV7-2, the J call TRBJ1-1; D is unresolved. This CDR3 reads CASSLHRQNLMNTEAFF. DNA for the CDR3: TGTGCCAGCAGCTTACACCGCCAGAATCTCATGAACACTGAAGCTTTCTTT.